This is a list of T cell receptor beta chains from one sample in a study of brain T cells in children with intractable seizures. Clones were read by immunoSEQ multiplex PCR, and TCRdb kept only the in-frame ones, dropping some. Altogether roughly 80,000 clones are present, around 91% being singletons, with the ten largest covering approximately 25%. The input for sequencing was peripheral blood, taken at surgery. The receptors derive from a girl under 10 years old with Rasmussen encephalitis and intractable seizures. The CDR3 runs from the conserved cysteine through the conserved F or W. Each record gives: V gene, J gene, clone size, D gene, CDR3 protein, CDR3 DNA. D genes are given only for firm matches. Rows may omit the clone size; those that give it use once, few, many or a size class.

V: TRBV27
J: TRBJ2-3
size: once
D: TRBD1
CDR3: CASSFQNILPGGSTDTQYF
DNA: TGTGCCAGCAGTTTCCAAAATATACTTCCAGGGGGCAGCACAGATACGCAGTATTTT

V: TRBV9
J: TRBJ1-2
size: NA
D: NA
CDR3: CASSTGALGHGYTF
DNA: TGTGCCAGCAGCACTGGGGCCTTGGGGCATGGCTACACCTTC

V: TRBV20-1
J: TRBJ2-7
size: NA
D: NA
CDR3: CSASSSSYEQYF
DNA: TGCAGTGCTAGTTCCAGCTCCTACGAGCAGTACTTC

V: TRBV25-1
J: TRBJ2-7
size: NA
D: NA
CDR3: CASSVDSATYEQYF
DNA: TGTGCCAGCAGTGTCGACTCCGCGACCTACGAGCAGTACTTC

V: TRBV27
J: TRBJ1-1
size: NA
D: NA
CDR3: CASSASTAVEAFF
DNA: TGTGCCAGCAGTGCATCGACAGCAGTCGAAGCTTTCTTT

V: TRBV28
J: TRBJ2-1
size: NA
D: NA
CDR3: CASSLLLEQFF
DNA: TGTGCCAGCAGTTTATTACTTGAGCAGTTCTTC

V: TRBV21-1
J: TRBJ1-3
size: NA
D: NA
CDR3: CASSHRDRDSGNTIYF
DNA: TGTGCCAGCAGCCACCGGGACAGGGACTCTGGAAACACCATATATTTT

V: TRBV7-9
J: TRBJ2-7
size: NA
D: NA
CDR3: CASSFSRQRNSYEQYF
DNA: TGTGCCAGCAGCTTCTCCCGACAGCGAAACTCCTACGAGCAGTACTTC

V: TRBV7-9
J: TRBJ1-1
size: NA
D: TRBD1
CDR3: CASSPPDRGRTEAFF
DNA: TGTGCCAGCAGCCCCCCGGACAGGGGGCGGACTGAAGCTTTCTTT

V: TRBV6-5
J: TRBJ2-2
size: NA
D: NA
CDR3: CASGQNTGELFF
DNA: TGTGCAAGCGGGCAGAACACCGGGGAGCTGTTTTTT

V: TRBV7-9
J: TRBJ1-4
size: NA
D: NA
CDR3: CASSLPGSPDEKLFF
DNA: TGTGCCAGCAGTCTCCCCGGGAGCCCCGACGAAAAACTGTTTTTT

V: TRBV2
J: TRBJ1-5
size: NA
D: NA
CDR3: CASSDVQVVNQPQHF
DNA: TGTGCCAGCAGTGATGTCCAGGTAGTCAATCAGCCCCAGCATTTT

V: TRBV6-6
J: TRBJ1-2
size: NA
D: NA
CDR3: CASSYTGQNYGYTF
DNA: TGTGCCAGCAGTTACACGGGACAAAACTATGGCTACACCTTC

V: TRBV4-1
J: TRBJ2-7
size: NA
D: TRBD1
CDR3: CASSQGETGGKQYF
DNA: TGCGCCAGCAGCCAAGGGGAGACAGGGGGCAAGCAGTACTTC

V: TRBV12-5
J: TRBJ1-3
size: NA
D: NA
CDR3: CASGLVQGELSGNTIYF
DNA: TGTGCTAGTGGTTTGGTACAGGGAGAGCTCTCTGGAAACACCATATATTTT

V: TRBV7-9
J: TRBJ2-7
size: NA
D: NA
CDR3: CASSADWDSPYEQYF
DNA: TGTGCCAGCAGCGCCGACTGGGACTCTCCCTACGAGCAGTACTTC

V: TRBV7-9
J: TRBJ1-3
size: NA
D: NA
CDR3: CASSFLGHSGNTIYF
DNA: TGTGCCAGCAGCTTTTTGGGTCACTCTGGAAACACCATATATTTT

V: TRBV19
J: TRBJ2-2
size: NA
D: TRBD1
CDR3: CASSNRDRGSGELFF
DNA: TGTGCCAGTAGTAACCGGGACAGGGGGTCCGGGGAGCTGTTTTTT

V: TRBV27
J: TRBJ2-5
size: NA
D: TRBD2
CDR3: CASSLLRGGETQYF
DNA: TGTGCCAGCAGTTTATTGCGGGGGGGGGAGACCCAGTACTTC

V: TRBV9
J: TRBJ2-3
size: NA
D: TRBD2
CDR3: CASSVSSGSSDTQYF
DNA: TGTGCCAGCAGCGTCTCTAGCGGGAGCTCTGATACGCAGTATTTT

V: TRBV14
J: TRBJ2-3
size: NA
D: TRBD1
CDR3: CASSQEGGLIRGAQYF
DNA: TGTGCCAGCAGCCAAGAAGGGGGCCTCATCCGGGGTGCGCAGTATTTT

V: TRBV19
J: TRBJ1-2
size: NA
D: TRBD1
CDR3: CASTFHYPNRDRGYYGYTF
DNA: TGTGCCAGCACGTTTCATTACCCAAACCGGGACAGGGGCTACTATGGCTACACCTTC

V: TRBV28
J: TRBJ2-3
size: NA
D: NA
CDR3: CASRLTGPSTDTQYF
DNA: TGTGCCAGCAGGTTGACAGGCCCTAGCACAGATACGCAGTATTTT

V: TRBV20-1
J: TRBJ2-1
size: NA
D: NA
CDR3: CSASYLSGSSYNEQFF
DNA: TGCAGTGCTAGTTATCTTAGCGGTAGCTCCTACAATGAGCAGTTCTTC

V: TRBV7-6
J: TRBJ1-5
size: once
D: NA
CDR3: CASSWAEDQPQHF
DNA: TGTGCCAGCAGCTGGGCGGAGGACCAGCCCCAGCATTTT

V: TRBV2
J: TRBJ2-1
size: NA
D: NA
CDR3: CASSESKTYNEQFF
DNA: TGTGCCAGCAGTGAAAGTAAGACTTACAATGAGCAGTTCTTC

V: TRBV11-2
J: TRBJ2-3
size: NA
D: NA
CDR3: CASSFESGDTDTQYF
DNA: TGTGCCAGCAGCTTTGAGTCAGGGGACACAGATACGCAGTATTTT

V: TRBV2
J: TRBJ1-1
size: NA
D: NA
CDR3: CASSNQGLGNTEAFF
DNA: TGTGCCAGCAGCAACCAGGGTCTAGGGAACACTGAAGCTTTCTTT

V: TRBV10-3
J: TRBJ2-7
size: NA
D: NA
CDR3: CAISLPGIYEQYF
DNA: TGTGCCATCAGTCTACCCGGAATCTACGAGCAGTACTTC

V: TRBV19
J: TRBJ1-5
size: NA
D: NA
CDR3: CASSPFRPSNQPQHF
DNA: TGTGCCAGTAGCCCCTTCCGTCCTAGCAATCAGCCCCAGCATTTT

V: TRBV28
J: TRBJ1-6
size: NA
D: TRBD1
CDR3: CASSIGQGNSPLHF
DNA: TGTGCCAGCAGTATCGGACAGGGCAATTCACCCCTCCACTTT

V: TRBV5-1
J: TRBJ1-4
size: once
D: NA
CDR3: CASSLEKAGNEKLFF
DNA: TGCGCCAGCAGCTTGGAGAAAGCGGGTAATGAAAAACTGTTTTTT

V: TRBV4-2
J: TRBJ2-1
size: NA
D: NA
CDR3: CASSQGRDYSVNEQFF
DNA: TGTGCCAGCAGCCAAGGGCGCGACTACAGTGTCAATGAGCAGTTCTTC

V: TRBV13
J: TRBJ2-7
size: NA
D: NA
CDR3: CASSRGLGAGASYEQYF
DNA: TGTGCCAGCAGCCGGGGTTTAGGGGCAGGAGCCTCCTACGAGCAGTACTTC

V: TRBV20-1
J: TRBJ2-5
size: NA
D: NA
CDR3: CSSILGETQYF
DNA: TGCAGTTCAATTTTGGGGGAGACCCAGTACTTC

V: TRBV28
J: TRBJ2-2
size: NA
D: TRBD1
CDR3: CASSFPLGDSLNTGELFF
DNA: TGTGCCAGCAGTTTCCCACTTGGGGACAGCTTAAACACCGGGGAGCTGTTTTTT

V: TRBV19
J: TRBJ2-7
size: NA
D: NA
CDR3: CASSNAYEQYF
DNA: TGTGCCAGTAGTAATGCCTACGAGCAGTACTTC